The 16 T cell receptor beta chains below come from one sample, sequenced in a study of T cells of healthy individuals. Via MiXCR, TCRdb re-called the 5' RACE reads, giving one row per CDR3 protein. Among around 79,000 distinct CDR3 sequences, approximately 4.7% were seen once, and the ten largest hold 6.5% to 8%. Source of these receptors: a female donor in good health.

Many counts were recorded for this clonotype. CDR3 DNA: TGTGCCAGCACCTTAGGAACCTCGCTGGACGAGCAGTACTTC. It yields the protein CASTLGTSLDEQYF. The chain combines TRBV12-3 or TRBV12-4 with TRBJ2-7, with no clear D. Trimming took off 7 bases at V and 5 bases at J, with 18 bases between the two ends. The CDR3 sequence is 14 residues long.

This clonotype has a count of ten or more. The V gene is TRBV5-4, the J gene TRBJ2-3; 10 positions match TRBD2. CDR1 and CDR2 from the germline V gene are SGHNT and YYREEE (reference sequence). The CDR3 runs to 15 residues. V was clipped by 4 bases and J by 4 bases; unmatched bases: 6. CDR3 DNA: TGTGCCAGCAGCGGGGCTAGCGGGAGCGCAGATACGCAGTATTTT. This sequence encodes CASSGASGSADTQYF. Full variable domain (outside the CDR3, taken from reference TRBV5-4 and TRBJ2-3): ETGVTQSPTHLIKTRGQQVTLRCSSQSGHNTVSWYQQALGQGPQFIFQYYREEENGRGNFPPRFSGLQFPNYSSELNVNALELDDSALYLCASSGASGSADTQYFGPGTRLTVL.

This clonotype was seen ten or more times. J is TRBJ1-5 and V is TRBV10-2; tentatively, D is TRBD1 (5 bases). The CDR3 loop spans 13 amino acids. CDR1 and CDR2 from the germline V gene are WSHSY and SAAADI. The V end lost 6 bases, the J end lost 2 bases, and 8 bases lay between the germline ends. The CDR3, as DNA: TGCGCCAGCAGCACACAGGGCAATCAGCCCCAGCATTTT. Translation: CASSTQGNQPQHF.

This clonotype was counted ten times or more. V gene TRBV12-3 or TRBV12-4 combines with J gene TRBJ2-5; 11 nucleotides match TRBD1. The CDR3 sequence is 15 residues long. With V trimmed by 4 bases and J by 3 bases, 4 bases remained unmatched. CDR3 DNA: TGTGCCAGCAGTTCGGACAGGGGGCAGGAAGAGACCCAGTACTTC. Translated: CASSSDRGQEETQYF.

The sample holds many counts of this clonotype. The chain combines TRBV6-5 with TRBJ1-1; 7 bases line up with TRBD1. CDR3 size: 14 residues. The trim removed 6 bases at V and 1 base at J, leaving 5 bases unmatched. Germline V gene data show CDR1 as MNHEY and CDR2 as SVGAGI. The CDR3 reads CASRNRGTNTEAFF. The CDR3 nucleotides are TGTGCCAGCAGAAACAGGGGAACGAACACTGAAGCTTTCTTT.

There are many counts of this clonotype. CDR3 in DNA: TGTGCCAGCAGTTGGACTAGCGGGAGGGAGACCCAGTACTTC. Translating it yields CASSWTSGRETQYF. V is TRBV6-5 and J is TRBJ2-5; 14 bases align to TRBD2. This CDR3 is 14 amino acids long. Germline values: CDR1 MNHEY, CDR2 SVGAGI. J was trimmed by 5 bases and V by 4 bases; bases with no gene match: 0.

This clonotype was recorded many times. The V gene is TRBV9, the J gene TRBJ2-5; the D gene is possibly TRBD1 (6 bases). V shed 2 bases and J shed 5 bases, with 13 bases lying between them. The CDR3 extends over 14 amino acids. CDR1 is SGDLS, CDR2 YYNGEE, per germline. The CDR3 DNA is TGTGCCAGCAGCGTCTACAGGGTCGATGAGACCCAGTACTTC. It codes for CASSVYRVDETQYF.

This clonotype was detected many times. As DNA, the CDR3 is TGCGCCAGCAGCCAAGATTTGGGGGGTTCGAACACTGAAGCTTTCTTT. It specifies CASSQDLGGSNTEAFF. The V and J genes are TRBV4-3 and TRBJ1-1; D may be TRBD1 (5 bases). The CDR3 covers 16 residues. Trimming pared 0 bases from V and 1 base from J, leaving 12 bases between. Germline V gene sequence: CDR1 LGHNA, CDR2 YSLEER.

The sample holds a few counts of this clonotype. CDR3 nucleotide sequence: TGTGCCAGCACTGGGGGCCGCGTAACTAATAATTCACCCCTCCACTTT. The encoded protein is CASTGGRVTNNSPLHF. V and J are TRBV2 and TRBJ1-6; maybe TRBD1 (6 bases). V lost 7 bases and J 5 bases, leaving 18 bases between the germline ends. The CDR3 length is 16 residues. Germline assignment: CDR1 SNHLY and CDR2 FYNNEI.

The chain combines TRBV6-1 with TRBJ1-3; D possibly corresponds to TRBD1 (6 bases). The V end was cut by 7 bases, the J end by 0 bases, with 13 bases between. Per the germline V gene, CDR1 is MNHNS and CDR2 is SASEGT. CDR3 length: 15 amino acids. In DNA, the CDR3 is TGTGCCAGCAAGGACAGTCCTCTCTCTGGAAACACCATATATTTT. Translation gives CASKDSPLSGNTIYF.

This clonotype was detected only a few times. The rearrangement links TRBV30 to TRBJ2-3; 9 bases line up with TRBD1. Germline V CDR1 and CDR2: GTSNPN, SVGIG (reference sequence). With 0 bases clipped from V and 5 bases from J, the junction kept 12 bases outside the gene matches. The CDR3 is made up of 17 amino acids. The CDR3 loop is CAWSVHFSGTGRDTQYF. CDR3 sequence (DNA): TGTGCCTGGAGTGTACACTTCTCGGGGACAGGGAGAGATACGCAGTATTTT.

This clonotype was detected a few times. The chain couples TRBV6-6 to TRBJ1-2, with 8 bases that match TRBD1. There are 13 residues in the CDR3. The germline CDR1 and CDR2 sequences are MNHNY and SVGAGI (reference sequence). The V and J ends lost 4 bases and 8 bases, in that order; junction bases with no gene match: 6. CDR3 in DNA: TGTGCCAGCAGTTTTCCGGGGACAGGCGGCTACACCTTC. It yields the protein CASSFPGTGGYTF.

Ten or more counts support this clonotype. The chain recombines TRBV7-2 with TRBJ2-7; maybe TRBD2 (6 bases). CDR3 size: 15 residues. V was trimmed by 4 bases and J by 4 bases, leaving 17 bases between them. The germline V gene encodes CDR1 SGHTA and CDR2 FQGNSA. This CDR3 reads CASSSELSGGYEQYF. CDR3 nucleotide sequence: TGTGCCAGCAGCTCAGAGCTTAGCGGTGGGTACGAGCAGTACTTC.

This clonotype showed up many times. The chain employs TRBV28 and TRBJ2-3, with 7 bases matching TRBD1. This CDR3 is built from 16 residues. The trim removed 4 bases at V and 3 bases at J, leaving 10 bases unmatched. Germline V gene lookup returns CDR1 MDHEN and CDR2 SYDVKM. The DNA for the CDR3 is TGTGCCAGCAGTTCACGGACAGGTGAACGTACAGATACGCAGTATTTT. Its protein is CASSSRTGERTDTQYF. Using reference TRBV28 and TRBJ2-3 for the parts outside the CDR3, the full variable domain is DVKVTQSSRYLVKRTGEKVFLECVQDMDHENMFWYRQDPGLGLRLIYFSYDVKMKEKGDIPEGYSVSREKKERFSLILESASTNQTSMYLCASSSRTGERTDTQYFGPGTRLTVL.

This clonotype was counted ten times or more. This chain uses TRBV13 with TRBJ2-1, with D possibly being TRBD2 (6 bases). The CDR3 consists of 15 residues. Trimming removed 1 base from V and 7 bases from J, with 14 bases in between. Germline CDR1 PRHDT, CDR2 FYEKMQ (reference sequence). This chain's CDR3 is CASSLDRTIRNEQFF. CDR3 bases: TGTGCCAGCAGCTTAGATCGGACTATTCGGAATGAGCAGTTCTTC. Supplemented by reference TRBV13 and TRBJ2-1, the full variable domain reads AAGVIQSPRHLIKEKRETATLKCYPIPRHDTVYWYQQGPGQDPQFLISFYEKMQSDKGSIPDRFSAQQFSDYHSELNMSSLELGDSALYFCASSLDRTIRNEQFFGPGTRLTVL.

This clonotype was detected many times. This chain links TRBV7-8 with TRBJ1-5, with 9 nucleotides matching TRBD1. CDR1 is SGHVS, CDR2 FQNEAQ, per germline. Unmatched junction bases numbered 14, after V lost 2 bases and J lost 0 bases. The CDR3 is 20 residues long. CDR3 sequence reads: CASSLRRWDRVNGSNQPQHF. CDR3 in DNA: TGTGCCAGCAGCTTACGCCGTTGGGACAGGGTGAATGGTAGCAATCAGCCCCAGCATTTT.